These 20 T cell receptor beta chains originate from one sample sequenced in a study of blood T cell repertoires in COVID-19. Only in-frame clones appear in the TCRdb table, and some are missing; sequencing was by immunoSEQ multiplex PCR. The sample includes under 300,000 clones, roughly nine tenths of them seen just once. The sample comprised peripheral blood. These TCRs come from a woman between 40 and 55 years old who had recovered from COVID-19.

The chain combines TRBV27 with TRBJ2-5, with 9 bases lining up with TRBD1. The trim removed 3 bases at V and 4 bases at J, leaving 6 bases unmatched. CDR3 length: 15 amino acids. Germline V gives CDR1 MNHEY, CDR2 SMNVEV (reference sequence). The CDR3 sequence is CASSFVGTGRETQYF. CDR3 sequence (DNA): TGTGCCAGCAGTTTTGTAGGGACAGGGAGAGAGACCCAGTACTTC.

This clone was recorded only once. V and J are TRBV19 and TRBJ2-1; 8 bases map to TRBD1. With 5 bases clipped from V and 5 bases from J, the junction kept 11 bases outside the gene matches. The CDR3 is 16 residues long. Germline CDR1 and CDR2: LNHDA and SQIVND (reference sequence). The CDR3 spells CASSVGQGLGNNEQFF. The CDR3 DNA sequence: TGTGCCAGTAGTGTCGGACAGGGTTTGGGCAACAATGAGCAGTTCTTC.

The chain carries TRBV12-1 and TRBJ2-7; TRBD1, as called in the table, went unchecked against the DNA. TRBV12-1 is marked as a pseudogene. This CDR3 is 18 amino acids long. This CDR3 reads CASSFKTCGTGVSYEQYV. The CDR3 region has the DNA TGTGCCAGCAGCTTTAAGACTTGTGGGACAGGGGTCTCCTACGAGCAGTACGTC.

This rearrangement joins TRBV13 to TRBJ2-5; D not resolved. The CDR3 is made up of 12 amino acids. V lost 4 bases, J lost 4 bases, and 7 bases lay in between. Germline CDR1 and CDR2: PRHDT and FYEKMQ (reference sequence). The CDR3 DNA follows: TGTGCCAGCAGCTCCCCCGGAGAGACCCAGTACTTC. This translates into CASSSPGETQYF.

The count of this clone is one. The gene calls are TRBV9 and TRBJ1-1, with D hard to call. Trimming removed 0 bases at V and 0 bases at J, with 9 bases between. This CDR3 region has 15 residues. The germline V gene encodes CDR1 SGDLS and CDR2 YYNGEE. Here the CDR3 reads CASSVGSGLNTEAFF. The DNA for the CDR3 is TGTGCCAGCAGCGTAGGTTCCGGGTTGAACACTGAAGCTTTCTTT.

The genes are TRBV11-3 and TRBJ2-2, with D tentatively TRBD1 (6 bases). The CDR3 contains 13 residues. Deletions cut 5 bases from V and 6 bases from J, with 10 bases between. Per germline, CDR1 SGHNT and CDR2 YENEEA. The CDR3, as DNA: TGTGCCAGCAGCCCATGGGGGCCCGGGGAGCTGTTTTTT. This codes for CASSPWGPGELFF.

This chain links TRBV7-2 with TRBJ1-1, with D unresolved. The CDR3 spans 13 residues. Trimming stripped 4 bases from V and 2 bases from J, with 8 bases between. The V gene's germline CDR1 is SGHTA and CDR2 FQGNSA. The CDR3 DNA sequence: TGTGCCAGCAGCTCTACCGTAAACACTGAAGCTTTCTTT. This gives the protein CASSSTVNTEAFF.

The rearrangement links TRBV4-2 to TRBJ1-1; the match to TRBD1 covers 7 bases. CDR1 and CDR2 from the germline V gene are LGHNA and YNFKEQ. The V gene end was trimmed by 4 bases and the J gene end by 0 bases; junction bases not matched to a gene: 8. CDR3 length equals 16 residues. CDR3 in amino acids: CASSRLETGMNTEAFF. CDR3 bases: TGTGCCAGCAGCCGATTAGAGACAGGGATGAACACTGAAGCTTTCTTT.

The rearrangement uses TRBV6-5 and TRBJ2-5; tentatively, D is TRBD2 (7 bases). This CDR3 region has 14 residues. V gave up 7 bases and J gave up 2 bases, with 14 bases separating them. CDR1 is MNHEY and CDR2 is SVGAGI in the germline V gene. The CDR3 sequence is CASNQRGAQETQYF. Written as DNA, the CDR3 is TGTGCCAGCAACCAACGGGGGGCTCAAGAGACCCAGTACTTC.

This clone has only one observation. V is TRBV18 and J is TRBJ2-1, with D tentatively TRBD1 (6 bases). The germline gives CDR1 KGHSH, CDR2 LQKENI. V lost 1 base, J lost 3 bases, and 16 bases lay in between. The CDR3 loop spans 17 amino acids. The CDR3 DNA is TGTGCCAGCTCACCACTCCTGGACAGTATAAACTACAATGAGCAGTTCTTC. This sequence encodes CASSPLLDSINYNEQFF.

This sequence joins TRBV5-4 and TRBJ1-2; 7 nucleotides agree with TRBD1. V shed 4 bases, J shed 1 base, and the junction held 7 bases outside the gene matches. This CDR3 region has 15 residues. Per germline, CDR1 SGHNT and CDR2 YYREEE (reference sequence). The chain's CDR3 is CASSRTGQINYGYTF. In nucleotides, the CDR3 is TGTGCCAGCAGCCGGACGGGACAGATTAACTATGGCTACACCTTC.

This sequence joins TRBV4-2 and TRBJ2-2; 7 nucleotides match TRBD1. Germline CDR1 LGHNA, CDR2 YNFKEQ. The CDR3 contains 16 residues. V lost 4 bases, J lost 6 bases, and 11 bases stayed unmatched. CDR3 coding DNA: TGTGCCAGCAGCCCCTCACAGGGGATGGGTTCCGGGGAGCTGTTTTTT. It translates to CASSPSQGMGSGELFF.

V gene TRBV19 combines with J gene TRBJ1-2; a possible D gene is TRBD1 (6 bases). The germline V gene has CDR1 LNHDA and CDR2 SQIVND (reference sequence). Trimming pared 6 bases from V and 5 bases from J, leaving 10 bases between. CDR3 length equals 12 residues. CDR3 in amino acids: CASSTGPYGYTF. As DNA, the CDR3 is TGTGCCAGTAGCACAGGGCCGTATGGCTACACCTTC.

The chain combines TRBV19 with TRBJ1-3, with D unclear. Trimming stripped 5 bases from V and 3 bases from J, with 17 bases between. The CDR3 has 16 amino acids. Germline V lookup: CDR1 LNHDA, CDR2 SQIVND (reference sequence). As DNA, the CDR3 is TGTGCCAGTAGTCCTCTCGCGGGTGTTGGTGGAAACACCATATATTTT. This sequence encodes CASSPLAGVGGNTIYF. Full variable domain (missing parts from reference TRBV19 and TRBJ1-3): DGGITQSPKYLFRKEGQNVTLSCEQNLNHDAMYWYRQDPGQGLRLIYYSQIVNDFQKGDIAEGYSVSREKKESFPLTVTSAQKNPTAFYLCASSPLAGVGGNTIYFGEGSWLTVV.

A few counts support this clone. The genes are TRBV23-1 and TRBJ2-7, with a possible D match to TRBD2 (6 bases). TRBV23-1 is noted as an ORF with a role that remains uncertain. V was pared by 3 bases and J by 3 bases, with 12 bases between. The CDR3 is made up of 14 amino acids. CDR3 sequence (DNA): TGCGCCAGCAGTCATGGGCGGGGTCTCTACGAGCAGTACGTC. This translates into CASSHGRGLYEQYV.

Only one count was recorded for this clone. The V gene is TRBV10-3, the J gene TRBJ2-2, with TRBD2 identical over 8 bases. The CDR3 runs 14 residues. Germline V gene data show CDR1 as ENHRY and CDR2 as SYGVKD. V lost 4 bases to trimming and J lost 6 bases; unmatched junction nucleotides: 4. The CDR3 loop reads CAISVETSAGELFF. The CDR3 DNA follows: TGTGCCATCAGTGTGGAGACTAGCGCCGGGGAGCTGTTTTTT.

Regarding this clone: Within the sample, other DNA sequences also encode this same CDR3. The chain is built from TRBV12-3 or TRBV12-4 and TRBJ2-2; no firm D call. This CDR3 region has 12 residues. The V end lost 5 bases, the J end lost 3 bases, and 4 bases lay between the germline ends. The CDR3 nucleotides read TGTGCCAGCAGTGGAGACACCGGGGAGCTGTTTTTT. This codes for CASSGDTGELFF.

V and J are TRBV28 and TRBJ1-2, with D unresolved. This CDR3 region has 13 residues. Per germline, CDR1 MDHEN and CDR2 SYDVKM. V lost 7 bases and J 7 bases, leaving 16 bases between the germline ends. CDR3 region: CASTVRVGSGYTF. CDR3 bases: TGTGCCAGCACCGTGAGGGTTGGAAGTGGCTACACCTTC.

This chain uses TRBV7-7 with TRBJ2-3, with 10 bases fitting TRBD1. The germline V gene has CDR1 SSHAT and CDR2 FNYEAQ (reference sequence). After removal of 3 bases from V and 5 bases from J, the junction contained 2 bases not matched to a gene. CDR3 size: 14 residues. CDR3 protein: CASSFGQGVDTQYF. CDR3 coding DNA: TGTGCCAGCAGCTTCGGACAGGGGGTAGATACGCAGTATTTT. The complete variable domain, with remaining parts taken from reference TRBV7-7 and TRBJ2-3, reads GAGVSQSPRYKVTKRGQDVTLRCDPISSHATLYWYQQALGQGPEFLTYFNYEAQPDKSGLPSDRFSAERPEGSISTLTIQRTEQRDSAMYRCASSFGQGVDTQYFGPGTRLTVL.

The chain recombines TRBV2 with TRBJ1-4; 9 bases are shared with TRBD1. Germline-derived CDR1 and CDR2 are SNHLY and FYNNEI. The CDR3 has 15 residues. Losses at the gene ends were 4 bases for V and 4 bases for J; bases not matched to a gene: 4. CDR3 loop: CASSAQGAGNEKLFF. The CDR3 bases are TGTGCCAGCAGTGCACAGGGGGCGGGTAATGAAAAACTGTTTTTT.